The rows below give T cell receptor beta chains drawn from one sample of a study of spatial heterogeneity in lung cancer. TCRdb analysed the 5' RACE reads with MiXCR anew, one entry per CDR3 protein. The table records some 87,000 distinct CDR3 sequences, around 10% of them present only once. This material consisted of PBMCs, taken at surgery. The receptors were gathered from a male donor with early-stage non-small cell lung cancer. The conserved cysteine and the conserved F or W are not part of the CDR3 here. A D gene is named only where the DNA matches it firmly.

j_call: TRBJ2-2; d_call: TRBD2; v_call: TRBV27; cdr3_aa: ATRGAGVNTGELF
j_call: TRBJ1-2; d_call: NA; v_call: TRBV14; cdr3_aa: ASSREDNYGYT
j_call: TRBJ2-3; d_call: NA; v_call: TRBV19; cdr3_aa: ASESGGSDTQY
j_call: TRBJ2-5; d_call: TRBD2; v_call: TRBV9; cdr3_aa: ASKRGSGGPEETQY
j_call: TRBJ2-7; d_call: TRBD1; v_call: TRBV5-1; cdr3_aa: ASSRDRVEQY
j_call: TRBJ1-1; d_call: TRBD1; v_call: TRBV6-2/TRBV6-3; cdr3_aa: ASAVTGVTEAF
j_call: TRBJ2-7; d_call: TRBD1; v_call: TRBV3-1; cdr3_aa: ASSPTGYTSSYEQY
j_call: TRBJ2-1; d_call: NA; v_call: TRBV29-1; cdr3_aa: SVEASWGGQQF
j_call: TRBJ2-5; d_call: NA; v_call: TRBV29-1; cdr3_aa: SVEMNQGETQY
j_call: TRBJ1-6; d_call: NA; v_call: TRBV21-1; cdr3_aa: ASSKVGLPYPPLH
j_call: TRBJ2-5; d_call: NA; v_call: TRBV2; cdr3_aa: ASRGLETQY
j_call: TRBJ2-1; d_call: NA; v_call: TRBV20-1; cdr3_aa: SAVWAPYNEQF
j_call: TRBJ2-1; d_call: NA; v_call: TRBV5-6; cdr3_aa: ASSPPLRGAYNEQF
j_call: TRBJ1-6; d_call: NA; v_call: TRBV11-2; cdr3_aa: ASSFGVSPLH
j_call: TRBJ2-4; d_call: TRBD2; v_call: TRBV28; cdr3_aa: ASIDGAGGGKGKNIQY
j_call: TRBJ2-4; d_call: TRBD1; v_call: TRBV28; cdr3_aa: ASRGQPKNIQY
j_call: TRBJ2-5; d_call: TRBD2; v_call: TRBV5-1; cdr3_aa: ASRPSGRSETQY
j_call: TRBJ2-1; d_call: NA; v_call: TRBV7-9; cdr3_aa: ASTYPSLRSYNEQF
j_call: TRBJ2-3; d_call: NA; v_call: TRBV9; cdr3_aa: ASSVGEVQY
j_call: TRBJ2-3; d_call: NA; v_call: TRBV7-2; cdr3_aa: ASRREVADTQY
j_call: TRBJ2-7; d_call: TRBD2; v_call: TRBV28; cdr3_aa: ASCASGGARYEQY
j_call: TRBJ2-2; d_call: TRBD1; v_call: TRBV4-2; cdr3_aa: ASSQGTGKNTGELF
j_call: TRBJ2-1; d_call: NA; v_call: TRBV4-3; cdr3_aa: ASSQDDYLLGNEQF
j_call: TRBJ2-1; d_call: TRBD2; v_call: TRBV5-1; cdr3_aa: ASSFGLAGGTYNEQF
j_call: TRBJ2-3; d_call: TRBD1; v_call: TRBV7-3; cdr3_aa: ASSPGQGRSADTQY
j_call: TRBJ2-5; d_call: TRBD1; v_call: TRBV5-1; cdr3_aa: ASSLMGQQETQY
j_call: TRBJ2-1; d_call: TRBD2; v_call: TRBV7-9; cdr3_aa: ASSLELSGGEQF
j_call: TRBJ2-2; d_call: TRBD2; v_call: TRBV7-9; cdr3_aa: ASSTNNGLAAIGELF
j_call: TRBJ1-1; d_call: NA; v_call: TRBV7-9; cdr3_aa: ASSSYRVTEAF
j_call: TRBJ2-1; d_call: NA; v_call: TRBV7-9; cdr3_aa: ASNRDLLYNEQF
j_call: TRBJ2-2; d_call: NA; v_call: TRBV6-2/TRBV6-3; cdr3_aa: ASSYSVQGRRDTGELF
j_call: TRBJ2-7; d_call: NA; v_call: TRBV4-1; cdr3_aa: ASSQVPVSYEQY
j_call: TRBJ2-5; d_call: NA; v_call: TRBV9; cdr3_aa: ASSVGLGDEKTQY
j_call: TRBJ1-2; d_call: TRBD1; v_call: TRBV29-1; cdr3_aa: SVEDRGQRVGYGYT
j_call: TRBJ2-1; d_call: NA; v_call: TRBV7-8; cdr3_aa: ASSARARGSSYNEQF
j_call: TRBJ2-5; d_call: TRBD2; v_call: TRBV5-6; cdr3_aa: ASTQTSGRVQETQY
j_call: TRBJ2-7; d_call: NA; v_call: TRBV5-1; cdr3_aa: ASSLDPGTAYEQY
j_call: TRBJ1-1; d_call: NA; v_call: TRBV7-9; cdr3_aa: ASSLPAAGAF
j_call: TRBJ2-3; d_call: NA; v_call: TRBV24-1; cdr3_aa: ATSEPGRGAPDTQY
j_call: TRBJ2-7; d_call: NA; v_call: TRBV7-9; cdr3_aa: ASSLHRDEQY
j_call: TRBJ2-3; d_call: NA; v_call: TRBV29-1; cdr3_aa: SVEDLMGLGDTQY
j_call: TRBJ2-2; d_call: NA; v_call: TRBV24-1; cdr3_aa: ATRDTNTGELF
j_call: TRBJ2-1; d_call: NA; v_call: TRBV20-1; cdr3_aa: SARDRVLSYNEQF
j_call: TRBJ2-3; d_call: NA; v_call: TRBV6-2/TRBV6-3; cdr3_aa: ASSYSREFDTQY
j_call: TRBJ1-5; d_call: NA; v_call: TRBV20-1; cdr3_aa: SAWGGPGQPQH
j_call: TRBJ2-1; d_call: NA; v_call: TRBV2; cdr3_aa: ASSTTYNEQF
j_call: TRBJ2-3; d_call: NA; v_call: TRBV19; cdr3_aa: ASSIGGRGPTDTQY
j_call: TRBJ2-1; d_call: TRBD2; v_call: TRBV3-1; cdr3_aa: ASTGSGSFPNEQF
j_call: TRBJ2-3; d_call: NA; v_call: TRBV7-6; cdr3_aa: ASSLEGPLTDTQY
j_call: TRBJ2-7; d_call: NA; v_call: TRBV28; cdr3_aa: ASSPGGRGEQY
j_call: TRBJ1-1; d_call: NA; v_call: TRBV29-1; cdr3_aa: SVGANPNTEAF
j_call: TRBJ2-2; d_call: TRBD2; v_call: TRBV4-2; cdr3_aa: ASSQDNRLAGGHGELF
j_call: TRBJ1-2; d_call: NA; v_call: TRBV28; cdr3_aa: ASSAQRSNYGYT
j_call: TRBJ2-2; d_call: NA; v_call: TRBV18; cdr3_aa: ASSPQLRQGSAGVLPGELF
j_call: TRBJ2-7; d_call: NA; v_call: TRBV5-1; cdr3_aa: ASSFEDSYEQY
j_call: TRBJ2-3; d_call: TRBD2; v_call: TRBV3-1; cdr3_aa: ASSPREAGGYTDTQY